Listed here are 32 T cell receptor beta chains from one sample, sequenced in a study of cytomegalovirus exposure and HLA in healthy donors. The primer mix had 60 Vbeta and 13 Jbeta primers. Produced via immunoSEQ multiplex PCR; TCRdb's table is partial and in-frame only. The table lists approximately 190,000 clones. The material sequenced was PBMCs. These receptors all stem from a boy younger than 18 in good health and CMV-seronegative.

The chain joins TRBV6-5 to TRBJ1-1, with D unresolved. This CDR3 is 11 amino acids long. The V gene lost 4 bases and the J gene lost 7 bases, with 7 bases spanning the gap. From germline, CDR1 is MNHEY and CDR2 SVGAGI. CDR3 nucleotides: TGTGCCAGCAGTTTCCGTTTTGAAGCTTTCTTT. Translation: CASSFRFEAFF.

The genes are TRBV5-1 and TRBJ2-2; 8 bases fit TRBD2. J gave up 1 base and V 4 bases, and 6 bases lay outside the gene matches. Germline V lookup: CDR1 SGHRS, CDR2 YFSETQ. This CDR3 region has 16 residues. The CDR3 loop reads CASSPSLAGNTGELFF. CDR3 DNA: TGCGCCAGCAGCCCGTCGCTAGCGGGGAACACCGGGGAGCTGTTTTTT.

The genes are TRBV19 and TRBJ1-5, with D possibly being TRBD1 (5 bases). Looked up from germline, CDR1 is LNHDA and CDR2 is SQIVND (reference sequence). V was trimmed by 5 bases and J by 4 bases, leaving 15 bases between them. The CDR3 extends over 15 amino acids. The CDR3 region is CASSFQGGENQPQHF. The CDR3 coding sequence is TGTGCCAGTAGTTTCCAGGGAGGGGAAAATCAGCCCCAGCATTTT.

V gene TRBV6-5 combines with J gene TRBJ1-2, with TRBD1 as a possible D gene (5 bases). Germline CDR1 and CDR2: MNHEY and SVGAGI. The CDR3 contains 14 residues. The V end was cut by 5 bases, the J end by 4 bases, with 14 bases between. The CDR3 region is CASSRTTSSYGYTF. CDR3 in DNA: TGTGCCAGCAGTCGGACAACTTCTAGCTATGGCTACACCTTC.

CDR3 DNA sequence: TGTGCCGGATCTAGACCCCCTTACGAGCAGTACTTC. Protein: CAGSRPPYEQYF. The J gene is TRBJ2-7, the V gene TRBV30; no clear D gene. The CDR3 spans 12 residues. The germline gives CDR1 GTSNPN, CDR2 SVGIG (reference sequence). Trimming removed 8 bases at V and 4 bases at J, with 15 bases between. Looking up the rest from reference TRBV30 and TRBJ2-7 gives the full variable domain: SQTIHQWPATLVQPVGSPLSLECTVEGTSNPNLYWYRQAAGRGLQLLFYSVGIGQISSEVPQNLSASRPQDRQFILSSKKLLLSDSGFYLCAGSRPPYEQYFGPGTRLTVT.

The rearrangement links TRBV6-1 to TRBJ1-3; 7 nucleotides align to TRBD1. Germline loops: CDR1 MNHNS, CDR2 SASEGT. Trimming at V came to 2 bases and at J to 4 bases, leaving 8 bases not matched to a gene. This CDR3 is built from 16 residues. The DNA of the CDR3 is TGTGCCAGCAGTGAACTAAGACAGGGATCCGGAAACACCATATATTTT. This translates into CASSELRQGSGNTIYF.

The chain has TRBV19 and TRBJ1-5; D gene unclear. The CDR3 is 17 amino acids. Germline V CDR1 and CDR2: LNHDA, SQIVND (reference sequence). The germline V and J ends were trimmed by 5 bases and 8 bases, with 25 bases remaining between them. As DNA, the CDR3 is TGTGCCAGTAGTCCATTCCTCAATCCGGGCCGCGGGGAGCCCCAGCATTTT. It is translated as CASSPFLNPGRGEPQHF. The whole variable domain, filled in from reference TRBV19 and TRBJ1-5, reads DGGITQSPKYLFRKEGQNVTLSCEQNLNHDAMYWYRQDPGQGLRLIYYSQIVNDFQKGDIAEGYSVSREKKESFPLTVTSAQKNPTAFYLCASSPFLNPGRGEPQHFGDGTRLSIL.

J is TRBJ2-1 and V is TRBV5-1, with TRBD2 matching 10 bases. The germline CDR1 and CDR2 sequences are SGHRS and YFSETQ. This CDR3 region has 15 residues. Trimming took 2 bases from V and 1 from J; bases not matched to a gene: 0. The CDR3 nucleotides read TGCGCCAGCAGCTTACTAGCGGGGTCCTACAATGAGCAGTTCTTC. It specifies CASSLLAGSYNEQFF.

The chain links TRBV18 to TRBJ2-7, with unresolved D. CDR3 length equals 13 residues. The germline CDR1 and CDR2 sequences are KGHSH and LQKENI. V lost 6 bases and J 6 bases, leaving 15 bases between the germline ends. The CDR3 region is CASSTGGLSEQYF. The CDR3 DNA reads as TGTGCCAGCTCCACCGGCGGTTTGAGCGAGCAGTACTTC.

The chain uses TRBV7-2 and TRBJ2-3; 7 bases align to TRBD2. The CDR3 spans 16 residues. Germline loops: CDR1 SGHTA, CDR2 FQGNSA. Trimming cost V 4 bases and J 0 bases; bases outside gene matches: 7. CDR3 residues: CASSSSGGFSTDTQYF. Written as DNA, the CDR3 is TGTGCCAGCAGCTCTAGCGGAGGATTTAGCACAGATACGCAGTATTTT.

The V gene is TRBV27, the J gene TRBJ1-6; 7 bases fit TRBD1. The germline gives CDR1 MNHEY, CDR2 SMNVEV (reference sequence). The CDR3 runs to 20 residues. Trimming cost V 5 bases and J 6 bases; bases outside gene matches: 22. This chain's CDR3 is CASSRFPSDTRQGINSPLHF. The CDR3 bases are TGTGCCAGCAGTCGTTTCCCCTCAGATACCCGACAGGGTATTAATTCACCCCTCCACTTT.

The chain joins TRBV7-9 to TRBJ1-2, with 10 bases matching TRBD1. The CDR3 sequence is 14 residues long. J gave up 6 bases and V 5 bases, and 6 bases lay outside the gene matches. Germline V lookup: CDR1 SEHNR, CDR2 FQNEAQ (reference sequence). CDR3 DNA sequence: TGTGCCAGCAGCGTAGTAGGGACAGGGGATGGCTACACCTTC. Its protein product is CASSVVGTGDGYTF. Full variable domain (missing parts from reference TRBV7-9 and TRBJ1-2): DTGVSQNPRHKITKRGQNVTFRCDPISEHNRLYWYRQTLGQGPEFLTYFQNEAQLEKSRLLSDRFSAERPKGSFSTLEIQRTEQGDSAMYLCASSVVGTGDGYTFGSGTRLTVV.

The chain joins TRBV7-3 to TRBJ2-3; TRBD2 might be the D (6 bases). In germline, CDR1 is SGHTA, CDR2 FQGTGA. The CDR3 covers 14 residues. The V end was cut by 3 bases, the J end by 4 bases, with 11 bases between. The CDR3 region is CASSLGGVPDTQYF. The CDR3, as DNA: TGTGCCAGCAGCTTGGGCGGGGTCCCAGATACGCAGTATTTT.

This chain uses TRBV2 with TRBJ2-3; a weak D match, TRBD2 (6 bases). CDR3 length: 14 residues. V lost 8 bases, J lost 2 bases, and 14 bases lay in between. The V gene's germline CDR1 is SNHLY and CDR2 FYNNEI. The CDR3 here is CASGTFVLTDTQYF. CDR3 bases: TGTGCCAGCGGGACTTTTGTCCTCACAGATACGCAGTATTTT.

The chain combines TRBV12-1 with TRBJ1-4; the table gives TRBD1 as D, unverified against the DNA. TRBV12-1 is a pseudogene segment. The CDR3 consists of 15 residues. The CDR3 reads CASSFLQGPGEKLFF. CDR3 in DNA: TGTGCCAGCAGCTTTCTACAGGGGCCCGGGGAAAAACTGTTTTTT.

The chain employs TRBV5-4 and TRBJ2-2; TRBD2 agrees at 7 bases. The germline V gene encodes CDR1 SGHNT and CDR2 YYREEE (reference sequence). The V gene end was trimmed by 6 bases and the J gene end by 3 bases; junction bases not matched to a gene: 8. The CDR3 contains 15 residues. In DNA, the CDR3 is TGTGCCAGCAACCTTAGGGGAGGGGACACCGGGGAGCTGTTTTTT. Encoded protein: CASNLRGGDTGELFF.

The chain has TRBV9 and TRBJ2-5, with TRBD2 matching 11 bases. Unmatched junction bases numbered 7, after V lost 2 bases and J lost 4 bases. The CDR3 consists of 16 residues. From germline, CDR1 is SGDLS and CDR2 YYNGEE. The CDR3 DNA is TGTGCCAGCAGCGTCGATAGCGGGGGGGCCACAGAGACCCAGTACTTC. Amino acid sequence: CASSVDSGGATETQYF.

This chain uses TRBV6-4 with TRBJ2-1; TRBD1 matches at 8 bases. With V trimmed by 5 bases and J by 7 bases, 10 bases remained unmatched. Germline V CDR1 and CDR2: MRHNA, SNTAGT. The CDR3 totals 15 residues. The CDR3 DNA is TGTGCCAGCAGTTACGGACAGGGTATTGGTAATGAGCAGTTCTTC. Its translation: CASSYGQGIGNEQFF.

The gene calls are TRBV7-9 and TRBJ1-3; TRBD1 matches 8 bases. This CDR3 comprises 16 residues. Germline CDR1 reads SEHNR; CDR2 reads FQNEAQ (reference sequence). J lost 2 bases, V lost 4 bases, and 7 bases had no gene match. As DNA, the CDR3 is TGTGCCAGCAGCTCCCAGACAGGGGAGCCTGGAAACACCATATATTTT. Amino acid sequence: CASSSQTGEPGNTIYF.

V and J are TRBV14 and TRBJ2-1, with D maybe TRBD2 (5 bases). The CDR3 runs 13 residues. Trimming left V 6 bases short and J 8 bases short, with 14 bases between. CDR1 is SGHDN, CDR2 FVKESK, per germline. DNA for the CDR3: TGTGCCAGCAGTGGCGGTGCGAGGGATGAGCAGTTCTTC. Amino acids: CASSGGARDEQFF.

The J gene is TRBJ2-5, the V gene TRBV6-1, with 9 positions matching TRBD1. Trimming cost V 2 bases and J 2 bases; bases outside gene matches: 6. This CDR3 region has 16 residues. Germline values: CDR1 MNHNS, CDR2 SASEGT. The CDR3 region has the DNA TGTGCCAGCAGTGAAACACAGGGGGCCCTTCAAGAGACCCAGTACTTC. It is translated as CASSETQGALQETQYF.

J is TRBJ1-1 and V is TRBV29-1; unclear D gene. Trimming removed 0 bases at V and 4 bases at J, with 9 bases between. This CDR3 region has 13 residues. Looked up from germline, CDR1 is SQVTM and CDR2 is ANQGSEA. CDR3 DNA sequence: TGCAGCGTTGAAGAGCGGGGTGGCACTGAAGCTTTCTTT. This gives the protein CSVEERGGTEAFF.

The gene calls are TRBV2 and TRBJ1-5, with 10 bases fitting TRBD1. V shed 7 bases and J 6 bases; nucleotides not matched to a gene: 9. In germline, CDR1 is SNHLY, CDR2 FYNNEI. This CDR3 is built from 15 residues. The CDR3 spells CASTVGTGVGQPQHF. For the CDR3, the DNA is TGTGCCAGCACGGTTGGGACAGGGGTTGGTCAGCCCCAGCATTTT.

The V call is TRBV11-2, the J call TRBJ2-7; 7 bases are a match to TRBD1. The CDR3 consists of 13 residues. Trimming cost V 4 bases and J 3 bases; bases outside gene matches: 3. Germline V gives CDR1 SGHAT, CDR2 FQNNGV. The CDR3 DNA follows: TGTGCCAGCAGCTGGGGACAGAACTACGAGCAGTACTTC. Amino acid sequence: CASSWGQNYEQYF. The variable domain in full, completed from reference TRBV11-2 and TRBJ2-7, reads EAGVAQSPRYKIIEKRQSVAFWCNPISGHATLYWYQQILGQGPKLLIQFQNNGVVDDSQLPKDRFSAERLKGVDSTLKIQPAKLEDSAVYLCASSWGQNYEQYFGPGTRLTVT.

The chain employs TRBV18 and TRBJ2-3; 10 bases agree with TRBD1. Trimming at V came to 6 bases and at J to 4 bases, leaving 7 bases not matched to a gene. The germline gives CDR1 KGHSH, CDR2 LQKENI. The CDR3 spans 15 residues. The CDR3 protein is CASSSGQGIADTQYF. Written as DNA, the CDR3 is TGTGCCAGCTCTTCGGGACAGGGGATAGCAGATACGCAGTATTTT.

As to this clone: The sample carries other DNA sequences with the same CDR3. This sequence joins TRBV29-1 and TRBJ2-1; D is possibly TRBD1 (8 bases). This CDR3 region has 13 residues. Trimming shortened V by 7 bases and J by 4 bases, and 14 bases separated the two germline ends. The germline gives CDR1 SQVTM, CDR2 ANQGSEA. CDR3 nucleotide sequence: TGCAGCGCGGACAGGGAGGGATACAATGAGCAGTTCTTC. The encoded protein is CSADREGYNEQFF.

The DNA for the CDR3 is TGTGCCTGGAGTGTACTGTCAGGCCTTTTATATGGCTACACCTTC. Protein: CAWSVLSGLLYGYTF. The gene calls are TRBV30 and TRBJ1-2; the D is unclear. Germline CDR1 reads GTSNPN; CDR2 reads SVGIG (reference sequence). The CDR3 loop spans 15 amino acids. The ends were cut back, 0 bases at V and 5 bases at J, with 16 bases in the middle.

This chain joins TRBV4-1 and TRBJ1-1; TRBD1 agrees at 8 bases. Per germline, CDR1 MGHRA and CDR2 YSYEKL. V was clipped by 5 bases and J by 1 base; unmatched bases: 6. The CDR3 sequence is 15 residues long. Written as DNA, the CDR3 is TGCGCCAGCAGCACCTCCCAGGGGGCGAACACTGAAGCTTTCTTT. Its translation: CASSTSQGANTEAFF.

J is TRBJ2-1 and V is TRBV7-2; TRBD1 agrees at 8 bases. The CDR3 runs 14 residues. Germline V lookup: CDR1 SGHTA, CDR2 FQGNSA. Trimming took 1 base from V and 8 from J; bases not matched to a gene: 4. The CDR3 DNA sequence: TGTGCCAGCAGCTTAGGTGGACAGGGACATGAGCAGTTCTTC. It yields the protein CASSLGGQGHEQFF. Using reference TRBV7-2 and TRBJ2-1 for the parts outside the CDR3, the full variable domain is GAGVSQSPSNKVTEKGKDVELRCDPISGHTALYWYRQSLGQGLEFLIYFQGNSAPDKSGLPSDRFSAERTGGSVSTLTIQRTQQEDSAVYLCASSLGGQGHEQFFGPGTRLTVL.

The chain has TRBV27 and TRBJ2-3; no definite D call. This CDR3 is 14 amino acids long. Between the trimmed V and J ends, which lost 6 bases and 4 bases, there was a span of 14 bases. Germline lookup yields CDR1 MNHEY and CDR2 SMNVEV (reference sequence). This CDR3 reads CASSPLMFADTQYF. The CDR3 nucleotides are TGTGCCAGCAGCCCCTTAATGTTCGCAGATACGCAGTATTTT.

The chain has TRBV28 and TRBJ2-3; TRBD2 aligns across 9 bases. The J segment lost 0 bases and the V segment lost 6 bases, leaving 4 bases of the junction unmatched. Germline assignment: CDR1 MDHEN and CDR2 SYDVKM. The CDR3 runs 15 residues. CDR3 in DNA: TGTGCCAGCAGCTCTAGCGGGGCCAGCACAGATACGCAGTATTTT. Its protein is CASSSSGASTDTQYF.

V is TRBV27 and J is TRBJ2-3; no clear D gene. This CDR3 comprises 12 residues. CDR1 and CDR2 from the germline V gene are MNHEY and SMNVEV (reference sequence). V dropped 4 bases and J dropped 6 bases, with 8 bases sitting between them. The CDR3 DNA reads TGTGCCAGCAGTTACTCGCGGGATACGCAGTATTTT. Its translation is CASSYSRDTQYF.